This passage covers 29 T cell receptor beta chains from one sample sequenced in a study of cytomegalovirus exposure and HLA in healthy donors. The PCR made use of 60 Vbeta and 13 Jbeta primers. This table comes from immunoSEQ multiplex PCR, and its TCRdb copy is limited to in-frame clones, with some not included. In the table there are about 110,000 clones, roughly four fifths of which are singletons. The specimen was PBMCs. The receptors derive from a young woman in good health and CMV-seronegative.

This clone was detected once. The J gene is TRBJ2-5, the V gene TRBV7-9, with no clear D. This CDR3 has 13 residues. Trimming left V 5 bases short and J 4 bases short, with 11 bases between. Germline lookup yields CDR1 SEHNR and CDR2 FQNEAQ (reference sequence). DNA for the CDR3: TGTGCCAGCAGCCCTTTGGCGGCAGAGACCCAGTACTTC. Translating gives CASSPLAAETQYF.

This clone was observed a single time. The rearrangement links TRBV11-2 to TRBJ2-1, with 7 bases that match TRBD1. The CDR3 totals 13 residues. The V gene end was trimmed by 8 bases and the J gene end by 0 bases; junction bases not matched to a gene: 1. Germline loops: CDR1 SGHAT, CDR2 FQNNGV. The CDR3 sequence: CASRDSSYNEQFF. CDR3 DNA: TGTGCCAGCCGGGACAGCTCCTACAATGAGCAGTTCTTC.

This rearrangement joins TRBV4-2 to TRBJ1-2; D might be TRBD1 (6 bases). The germline V gene has CDR1 LGHNA and CDR2 YNFKEQ. V lost 0 bases to trimming and J lost 2 bases, with 13 bases between them. The CDR3 covers 16 residues. The CDR3 sequence is CASSQDRGGANYGYTF. In nucleotides, the CDR3 is TGTGCCAGCAGCCAAGATCGAGGGGGGGCCAACTATGGCTACACCTTC.

This sequence joins TRBV19 and TRBJ1-2; TRBD1 agrees at 7 bases. The junction had 10 bases not matched to a gene; V was cut back by 4 bases and J by 2 bases. This CDR3 spans 16 amino acids. CDR1 is LNHDA, CDR2 SQIVND, per germline (reference sequence). The CDR3 DNA follows: TGTGCCAGTAGTACTTATTACAGGGGCGAGAACTATGGCTACACCTTC. Translating it yields CASSTYYRGENYGYTF.

As DNA, the CDR3 is TGCAGCGCACGAGGACAGGTCTACGAGCAGTACTTC. Encoded protein: CSARGQVYEQYF. V gene TRBV29-1 combines with J gene TRBJ2-7; TRBD1 matches 7 bases. The CDR3 spans 12 residues. Germline loops: CDR1 SQVTM, CDR2 ANQGSEA. J lost 3 bases, V lost 7 bases, and 6 bases had no gene match.

The chain recombines TRBV27 with TRBJ1-3, with a tentative D call TRBD1 (5 bases). The CDR3 extends over 12 amino acids. Trimming stripped 7 bases from V and 1 base from J, with 5 bases between. CDR1 and CDR2 (germline): MNHEY, SMNVEV (reference sequence). The CDR3 sequence: CASNRSGNTIYF. In nucleotides, the CDR3 is TGTGCCAGCAACAGGTCTGGAAACACCATATATTTT.

This clone showed up just a few times. J is TRBJ2-1 and V is TRBV14; 14 nucleotides match TRBD2. V gave up 4 bases and J gave up 8 bases; unmatched junction bases: 10. Germline CDR1 reads SGHDN; CDR2 reads FVKESK. The CDR3 consists of 17 residues. The CDR3 spells CASSRPGLAGDRYEQFF. CDR3 coding DNA: TGTGCCAGCAGCCGCCCGGGACTAGCGGGAGATCGATATGAGCAGTTCTTC.

This rearrangement joins TRBV28 to TRBJ1-2; a weak D match, TRBD1 (6 bases). The CDR3 contains 15 residues. V was trimmed by 5 bases and J by 5 bases, leaving 18 bases between them. Per the germline V gene, CDR1 is MDHEN and CDR2 is SYDVKM. The chain's CDR3 is CASSQIRGYTYGYTF. The CDR3 DNA reads TGTGCCAGCAGTCAGATCAGGGGTTATACATATGGCTACACCTTC.

V is TRBV30 and J is TRBJ2-5; possibly TRBD2 for D (6 bases). V was pared by 5 bases and J by 3 bases, with 13 bases between. CDR1 is GTSNPN, CDR2 SVGIG, per germline (reference sequence). This CDR3 is built from 13 residues. In DNA, the CDR3 is TGTGCCTGGTCTCGGGACTTAAAAGAGACCCAGTACTTC. Its translation: CAWSRDLKETQYF. The full variable domain, in which reference TRBV30 and TRBJ2-5 provide the parts outside the CDR3, is SQTIHQWPATLVQPVGSPLSLECTVEGTSNPNLYWYRQAAGRGLQLLFYSVGIGQISSEVPQNLSASRPQDRQFILSSKKLLLSDSGFYLCAWSRDLKETQYFGPGTRLLVL.

The chain joins TRBV6-5 to TRBJ1-4, with D unclear. V was clipped by 11 bases and J by 6 bases, with 16 bases between them. This CDR3 has 13 residues. Germline CDR1 MNHEY, CDR2 SVGAGI. The CDR3 region is CASSRVLYEKLFF. The CDR3 nucleotides read TGTGCCTCCAGTCGGGTTTTGTATGAAAAACTGTTTTTT.

V usage is TRBV4-2 and J usage is TRBJ2-3; 8 nucleotides align to TRBD2. Losses at the gene ends were 1 base for V and 2 bases for J; bases not matched to a gene: 8. The CDR3 loop spans 17 amino acids. Germline V CDR1 and CDR2: LGHNA, YNFKEQ. The DNA for the CDR3 is TGTGCCAGCAGCCAAGTGGGCGGGGGGACGTACACAGATACGCAGTATTTT. It specifies CASSQVGGGTYTDTQYF.

The CDR3 protein is CASTNRGRGGEAFF. In nucleotides, the CDR3 is TGTGCCAGTACCAACAGGGGCAGAGGTGGTGAAGCTTTCTTT. The V call is TRBV19, the J call TRBJ1-1; TRBD1 agrees at 7 bases. The V segment lost 7 bases and the J segment 7 bases; nucleotides outside the gene matches: 12. This CDR3 is 14 amino acids long. Germline V gives CDR1 LNHDA, CDR2 SQIVND (reference sequence).

The CDR3 protein is CATEGGGLGAFLAFF. In DNA, the CDR3 is TGTGCCACCGAGGGGGGGGGCCTAGGGGCTTTTCTTGCTTTCTTT. V gene TRBV6-6 combines with J gene TRBJ1-1, with a possible D match to TRBD1 (6 bases). CDR3 size: 15 residues. Trimming shortened V by 10 bases and J by 11 bases, and 29 bases separated the two germline ends. Germline-derived CDR1 and CDR2 are MNHNY and SVGAGI (reference sequence).

The genes are TRBV21-1 and TRBJ1-2. TRBV21-1 is a known pseudogene. The CDR3 spans 15 residues. The CDR3 reads CASSKAGGSNYGYTF. The CDR3, as DNA: TGTGCCAGCAGCAAAGCGGGGGGATCGAACTATGGCTACACCTTC.

This chain links TRBV29-1 with TRBJ1-4; D perhaps matches TRBD1 (5 bases). CDR1 is SQVTM and CDR2 is ANQGSEA in the germline V gene. V gave up 7 bases and J gave up 5 bases, with 14 bases separating them. The CDR3 extends over 13 amino acids. CDR3 residues: CSAGPGWNEKLFF. In DNA, the CDR3 is TGCAGCGCGGGCCCAGGGTGGAATGAAAAACTGTTTTTT.

The chain recombines TRBV6-1 with TRBJ1-5, with 7 bases aligning to TRBD1. Germline V gene sequence: CDR1 MNHNS, CDR2 SASEGT. With V trimmed by 6 bases and J by 4 bases, 3 bases remained unmatched. This CDR3 is built from 13 residues. This chain's CDR3 is CASSSGGNQPQHF. The CDR3 DNA reads TGTGCCAGCAGCTCAGGGGGGAATCAGCCCCAGCATTTT.

CDR3 protein: CASRPTGTGGTEAFF. The CDR3 nucleotides are TGTGCCAGCAGACCGACCGGGACAGGGGGCACTGAAGCTTTCTTT. The V gene is TRBV6-5, the J gene TRBJ1-1; 11 bases line up with TRBD1. CDR3 length: 15 amino acids. The germline CDR1 and CDR2 sequences are MNHEY and SVGAGI. V lost 6 bases to trimming and J lost 4 bases; unmatched junction nucleotides: 7.

J is TRBJ1-4 and V is TRBV4-2; 8 positions agree with TRBD1. CDR3 length equals 16 residues. The junction had 8 bases not matched to a gene; V was cut back by 3 bases and J by 5 bases. Germline CDR1 and CDR2: LGHNA and YNFKEQ. The CDR3 protein is CASSQGGQGRNEKLFF. CDR3 in DNA: TGTGCCAGCAGCCAGGGTGGACAGGGAAGGAATGAAAAACTGTTTTTT.

V gene TRBV2 combines with J gene TRBJ2-7; 9 nucleotides agree with TRBD1. With 6 bases clipped from V and 3 bases from J, the junction kept 9 bases outside the gene matches. This CDR3 has 15 residues. The germline gives CDR1 SNHLY, CDR2 FYNNEI. This CDR3 reads CASSDTGTGLYEQYF. The CDR3 DNA reads TGTGCCAGCAGCGATACCGGGACAGGGCTCTACGAGCAGTACTTC.

DNA of the CDR3: TGTGCCAGCAGCTTTCAGGGCGTCTATAATTCACCCCTCCACTTT. Translating it yields CASSFQGVYNSPLHF. The chain couples TRBV5-4 to TRBJ1-6, with a weak D call TRBD1 (5 bases). CDR1 and CDR2 (germline): SGHNT, YYREEE (reference sequence). Trimming stripped 2 bases from V and 3 bases from J, with 9 bases between. The CDR3 consists of 15 residues.

This clone was observed a handful of times. V gene TRBV11-1 combines with J gene TRBJ2-5, with 14 positions matching TRBD2. Germline V gene lookup returns CDR1 SGHAT and CDR2 FQDESV (reference sequence). J lost 4 bases, V lost 5 bases, and 9 bases had no gene match. This CDR3 is built from 17 residues. The CDR3 nucleotides are TGTGCCAGCAGCCAAGGGACTAGCGGGAGAAATCGAGAGACCCAGTACTTC. Translation gives CASSQGTSGRNRETQYF.

The chain couples TRBV7-9 to TRBJ2-1; TRBD1 matches 7 bases. This CDR3 region has 15 residues. The V gene's germline CDR1 is SEHNR and CDR2 FQNEAQ (reference sequence). V shed 5 bases and J 4 bases; nucleotides not matched to a gene: 8. The CDR3 is CASSLGTEQYNEQFF. DNA of the CDR3: TGTGCCAGCAGCCTAGGGACAGAACAATACAATGAGCAGTTCTTC.

CDR3 sequence reads: CASSKDRGGLYEQYF. Written as DNA, the CDR3 is TGTGCCAGCAGTAAGGACAGGGGGGGGCTCTACGAGCAGTACTTC. The gene calls are TRBV6-5 and TRBJ2-7; 10 nucleotides agree with TRBD1. The J segment lost 3 bases and the V segment lost 5 bases, leaving 7 bases of the junction unmatched. Germline V gene data show CDR1 as MNHEY and CDR2 as SVGAGI. The CDR3 spans 15 residues.

This clone was counted a few times. The CDR3 is CASSPRGTGETQYF. The CDR3 nucleotides are TGTGCCAGCAGCCCCCGGGGGACGGGCGAGACCCAGTACTTC. The chain links TRBV13 to TRBJ2-5, with D maybe TRBD2 (6 bases). The CDR3 loop spans 14 amino acids. The V end lost 5 bases, the J end lost 5 bases, and 15 bases lay between the germline ends. CDR1 PRHDT and CDR2 FYEKMQ come from the germline V gene (reference sequence).

This chain links TRBV18 with TRBJ1-1; D remains ambiguous. Germline V gene lookup returns CDR1 KGHSH and CDR2 LQKENI. V was shortened by 4 bases and J by 1 base, with 10 bases between the two germline ends. The CDR3 runs to 14 residues. The DNA of the CDR3 is TGTGCCAGCTCACAAAACGAAGCGAACACTGAAGCTTTCTTT. It translates to CASSQNEANTEAFF.

This chain links TRBV27 with TRBJ1-5; D is undetermined. Germline lookup yields CDR1 MNHEY and CDR2 SMNVEV (reference sequence). Trimming removed 3 bases from V and 2 bases from J, with 8 bases in between. There are 14 residues in the CDR3. CDR3 DNA: TGTGCCAGCAGTTTGGGTAGCGGCAATCAGCCCCAGCATTTT. Its protein is CASSLGSGNQPQHF.

This clone was counted a few times. The V and J genes are TRBV11-1 and TRBJ1-1; TRBD1 aligns across 9 bases. The CDR3 length is 17 residues. The ends lost 4 bases at V and 4 bases at J; junction bases unmatched: 13. The germline V gene encodes CDR1 SGHAT and CDR2 FQDESV (reference sequence). The CDR3, as DNA: TGTGCCAGCAGCTGGCCCCGGGGACAGGGCACGGGCACTGAAGCTTTCTTT. Its translation is CASSWPRGQGTGTEAFF.

V and J are TRBV5-1 and TRBJ2-2, with TRBD1 as a possible D gene (6 bases). The length of the CDR3 is 14 residues. The germline V gene has CDR1 SGHRS and CDR2 YFSETQ. V gave up 5 bases and J gave up 6 bases, with 14 bases separating them. The CDR3 reads CASRLNRASGELFF. The CDR3 DNA reads TGCGCCAGCAGGCTCAACAGGGCCTCCGGGGAGCTGTTTTTT.

The rearrangement links TRBV5-4 to TRBJ2-5, with D maybe TRBD2 (6 bases). V shed 2 bases and J shed 6 bases, with 11 bases lying between them. This CDR3 spans 13 amino acids. Looked up from germline, CDR1 is SGHNT and CDR2 is YYREEE (reference sequence). The CDR3 coding sequence is TGTGCCAGCAGCTTCGGGGGAATCCAGACCCAGTACTTC. Protein sequence: CASSFGGIQTQYF.